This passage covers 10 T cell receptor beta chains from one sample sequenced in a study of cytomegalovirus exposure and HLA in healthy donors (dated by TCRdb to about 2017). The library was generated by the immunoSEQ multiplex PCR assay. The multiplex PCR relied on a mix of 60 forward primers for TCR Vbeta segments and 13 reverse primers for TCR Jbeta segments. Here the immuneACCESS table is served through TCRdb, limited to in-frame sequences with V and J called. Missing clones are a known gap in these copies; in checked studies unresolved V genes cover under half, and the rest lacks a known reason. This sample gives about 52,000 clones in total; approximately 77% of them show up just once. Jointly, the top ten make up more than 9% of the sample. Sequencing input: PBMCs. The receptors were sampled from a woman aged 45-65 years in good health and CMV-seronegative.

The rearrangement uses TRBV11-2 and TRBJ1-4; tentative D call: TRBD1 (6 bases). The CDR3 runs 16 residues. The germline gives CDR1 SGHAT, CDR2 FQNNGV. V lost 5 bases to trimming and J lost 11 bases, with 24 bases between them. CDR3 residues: CASSQGVQGRLVKLFF. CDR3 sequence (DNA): TGTGCCAGCAGCCAAGGCGTACAGGGCCGTCTCGTGAAACTGTTTTTT.

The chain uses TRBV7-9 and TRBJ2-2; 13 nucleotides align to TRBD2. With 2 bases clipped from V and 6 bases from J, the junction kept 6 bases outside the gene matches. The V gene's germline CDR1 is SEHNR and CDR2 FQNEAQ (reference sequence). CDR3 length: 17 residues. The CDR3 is CASSLTSGGARAGELFF. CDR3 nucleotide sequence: TGTGCCAGCAGCTTAACTAGCGGGGGGGCCCGGGCCGGGGAGCTGTTTTTT. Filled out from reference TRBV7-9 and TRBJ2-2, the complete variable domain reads DTGVSQNPRHKITKRGQNVTFRCDPISEHNRLYWYRQTLGQGPEFLTYFQNEAQLEKSRLLSDRFSAERPKGSFSTLEIQRTEQGDSAMYLCASSLTSGGARAGELFFGEGSRLTVL.

CDR3 sequence (DNA): TGTGCCAGCAGTCCCCAGTACCAGGGGGGTTTAAGCTACACCTTC. It translates to CASSPQYQGGLSYTF. The V and J genes are TRBV27 and TRBJ1-2; 7 bases map to TRBD1. Germline CDR1 MNHEY, CDR2 SMNVEV (reference sequence). The CDR3 runs to 15 residues. Unmatched junction bases numbered 15, after V lost 5 bases and J lost 9 bases.

DNA of the CDR3: TGCGCCAGCAGCCAAGATCCAGGATCCTCAACTAATGAAAAACTGTTTTTT. It translates to CASSQDPGSSTNEKLFF. V is TRBV4-3 and J is TRBJ1-4; D not resolved. V was cut by 0 bases and J by 0 bases, with 11 bases left in between. The CDR3 is 17 amino acids. Germline values: CDR1 LGHNA, CDR2 YSLEER.

CDR3 sequence: CASRQNYNEQFF. In DNA, the CDR3 is TGTGCCAGTCGCCAGAACTACAATGAGCAGTTCTTC. The genes are TRBV6-5 and TRBJ2-1; D uncertain. V lost 9 bases and J 3 bases, leaving 9 bases between the germline ends. CDR3 length: 12 amino acids. CDR1 is MNHEY and CDR2 is SVGAGI in the germline V gene.

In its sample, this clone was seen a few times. CDR3 in amino acids: CASSLSGGGFSYEQYF. The DNA for the CDR3 is TGTGCCAGCAGTTTATCAGGAGGGGGCTTCTCCTACGAGCAGTACTTC. The rearrangement joins TRBV27 to TRBJ2-7; tentative D call: TRBD1 (7 bases). The length of the CDR3 is 16 residues. Trimming stripped 0 bases from V and 0 bases from J, with 12 bases between. Germline V lookup: CDR1 MNHEY, CDR2 SMNVEV (reference sequence).

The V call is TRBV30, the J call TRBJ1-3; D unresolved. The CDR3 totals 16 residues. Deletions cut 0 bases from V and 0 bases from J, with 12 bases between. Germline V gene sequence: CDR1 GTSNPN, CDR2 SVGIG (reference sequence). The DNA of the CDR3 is TGTGCCTGGAGTGTAGGATTAGGGAGCTCTGGAAACACCATATATTTT. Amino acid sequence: CAWSVGLGSSGNTIYF.

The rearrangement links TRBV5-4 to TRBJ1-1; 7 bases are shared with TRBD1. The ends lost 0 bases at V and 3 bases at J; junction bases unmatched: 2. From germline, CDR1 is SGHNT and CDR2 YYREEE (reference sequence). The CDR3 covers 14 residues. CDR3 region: CASSLEQGYTEAFF. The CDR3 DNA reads TGTGCCAGCAGCTTGGAACAGGGGTACACTGAAGCTTTCTTT. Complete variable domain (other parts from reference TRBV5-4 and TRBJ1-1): ETGVTQSPTHLIKTRGQQVTLRCSSQSGHNTVSWYQQALGQGPQFIFQYYREEENGRGNFPPRFSGLQFPNYSSELNVNALELDDSALYLCASSLEQGYTEAFFGQGTRLTVV.

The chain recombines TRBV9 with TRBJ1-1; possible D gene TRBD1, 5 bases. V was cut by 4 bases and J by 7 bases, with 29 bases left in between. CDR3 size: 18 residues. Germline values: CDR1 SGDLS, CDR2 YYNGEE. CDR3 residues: CASSLNTHEGGARNEAFF. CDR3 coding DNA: TGTGCCAGCAGCCTCAACACTCACGAGGGAGGGGCTCGTAATGAAGCTTTCTTT.

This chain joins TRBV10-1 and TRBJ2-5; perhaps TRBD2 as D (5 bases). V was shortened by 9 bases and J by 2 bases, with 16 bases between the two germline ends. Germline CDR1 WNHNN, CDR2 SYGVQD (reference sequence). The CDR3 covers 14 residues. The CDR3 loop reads CASSDRDTQETQYF. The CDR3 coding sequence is TGCGCCAGTTCAGACCGGGATACGCAAGAGACCCAGTACTTC.